The 23 T cell receptor beta chains given below trace back to one sample, sequenced in a study of cytomegalovirus exposure and HLA in healthy donors. This PCR relied on a set of 60 Vbeta primers and 13 Jbeta primers. TCRdb's table, derived via immunoSEQ multiplex PCR, lists solely in-frame clones and lacks some. The table shows 160,000 or so clones, with roughly 85% occurring only once. The sample was PBMCs. All receptors derive from a male donor in good health and CMV-seropositive.

The CDR3 coding sequence is TGTGCCAGCAGTTCCCCGGTTGGGAGGACGAACAATGAGCAGTTCTTC. This sequence encodes CASSSPVGRTNNEQFF. This chain connects TRBV28 to TRBJ2-1; tentatively, D is TRBD2 (6 bases). The germline V gene has CDR1 MDHEN and CDR2 SYDVKM. Trimming took off 4 bases at V and 5 bases at J, with 18 bases between the two ends. The CDR3 is 16 amino acids.

V gene TRBV18 combines with J gene TRBJ1-1; D is possibly TRBD1 (5 bases). The CDR3 runs 14 residues. Germline-derived CDR1 and CDR2 are KGHSH and LQKENI. The V end lost 5 bases, the J end lost 5 bases, and 15 bases lay between the germline ends. CDR3 in DNA: TGTGCCAGCTCAGAGGTCGGGGGGGAGACTGAAGCTTTCTTT. Translation: CASSEVGGETEAFF.

The chain employs TRBV27 and TRBJ1-6, with D unresolved. Germline V gene sequence: CDR1 MNHEY, CDR2 SMNVEV (reference sequence). Trimming shortened V by 6 bases and J by 10 bases, and 13 bases separated the two germline ends. CDR3 length: 13 amino acids. As DNA, the CDR3 is TGTGCCAGCAGACCTCTCGGGGTGTCACCCCTCCACTTT. It translates to CASRPLGVSPLHF.

Comment on this clone: Because it lacks the conserved phenylalanine or tryptophan at the end, this CDR3 is likely a read error. It is unclear where the CDR3 begins or ends on the DNA, so no DNA is shown, and the CDR3 is as TCRdb lists it. The chain has TRBV4-1 and TRBJ1-2; the D segment call TRBD1 is taken from the table without a DNA check. The CDR3 contains 13 residues when both ends are counted. Germline lookup yields CDR1 MGHRA and CDR2 YSYEKL. Here the CDR3 reads CASSQEGGQVPIL.

This clone came up a few times. The chain uses TRBV5-6 and TRBJ2-2, with 8 bases that match TRBD1. The CDR3 extends over 15 amino acids. The germline CDR1 and CDR2 sequences are SGHDT and YYEEEE. Germline trimming cut 1 base from V and 5 bases from J; bases unmatched to any gene: 4. In nucleotides, the CDR3 is TGTGCCAGCAGCTTGTTTGGACAGGGAACCGGGGAGCTGTTTTTT. This encodes CASSLFGQGTGELFF.

The V call is TRBV27, the J call TRBJ2-7; D is perhaps TRBD1 (5 bases). From germline, CDR1 is MNHEY and CDR2 SMNVEV (reference sequence). This CDR3 region has 15 residues. Trimming took 2 bases from V and 4 from J, leaving 15 bases between them. Here the CDR3 reads CASSLTLGRTYEQYF. The CDR3 coding sequence is TGTGCCAGCAGTTTAACCCTGGGGCGGACGTACGAGCAGTACTTC.

This chain uses TRBV6-5 with TRBJ2-7; 7 bases map to TRBD1. Trimming cost V 5 bases and J 6 bases; bases outside gene matches: 7. This CDR3 is 13 amino acids long. Germline V gives CDR1 MNHEY, CDR2 SVGAGI. Here the CDR3 DNA reads TGTGCCAGCAGTACCCGACAGGGTGGCGAGCAGTACTTC. This encodes CASSTRQGGEQYF.

J is TRBJ2-1 and V is TRBV7-2; 8 bases fit TRBD2. The CDR3 covers 14 residues. V gave up 1 base and J gave up 6 bases; unmatched junction bases: 2. Germline-derived CDR1 and CDR2 are SGHTA and FQGNSA. CDR3 region: CASSLGLAINEQFF. As DNA, the CDR3 is TGTGCCAGCAGCTTAGGACTAGCGATCAATGAGCAGTTCTTC.

The rearrangement joins TRBV9 to TRBJ1-1; D is perhaps TRBD1 (5 bases). This CDR3 spans 14 amino acids. V dropped 4 bases and J dropped 10 bases, with 20 bases sitting between them. The V gene's germline CDR1 is SGDLS and CDR2 YYNGEE. The CDR3 sequence: CASSPRGGAPVAFF. For the CDR3, the DNA is TGTGCCAGCAGCCCCCGGGGGGGTGCCCCGGTAGCTTTCTTT.

The CDR3 DNA reads TGTGCCAGCATCCTGGACAGGGCGAACACTGAAGCTTTCTTT. Protein sequence: CASILDRANTEAFF. This chain joins TRBV6-6 and TRBJ1-1; 8 nucleotides align to TRBD1. The CDR3 covers 14 residues. The V gene end was trimmed by 7 bases and the J gene end by 1 base; junction bases not matched to a gene: 5. The germline V gene has CDR1 MNHNY and CDR2 SVGAGI (reference sequence).

The table lists this clone with a count of one. V gene TRBV2 combines with J gene TRBJ1-1, with 8 nucleotides matching TRBD1. The V and J ends lost 6 bases and 0 bases, in that order; junction bases with no gene match: 9. The CDR3 covers 16 residues. Germline loops: CDR1 SNHLY, CDR2 FYNNEI. This chain's CDR3 is CASRLPTGGMNTEAFF. Written as DNA, the CDR3 is TGTGCCAGCAGGTTACCAACAGGGGGGATGAACACTGAAGCTTTCTTT.

This clone has just a few counts. The chain employs TRBV4-3 and TRBJ2-7; D gene unclear. Trimming removed 0 bases at V and 2 bases at J, with 11 bases between. The CDR3 extends over 15 amino acids. The V gene's germline CDR1 is LGHNA and CDR2 YSLEER. CDR3 sequence: CASSQDRSSTYEQYF. DNA of the CDR3: TGCGCCAGCAGCCAAGATCGGTCTTCTACCTACGAGCAGTACTTC.

The V call is TRBV2, the J call TRBJ1-1; no definite D call. Trimming removed 2 bases from V and 6 bases from J, with 10 bases in between. The CDR3 is 13 residues long. Germline values: CDR1 SNHLY, CDR2 FYNNEI. CDR3: CASSERSVAEAFF. The CDR3 nucleotides are TGTGCCAGCAGTGAACGATCGGTAGCTGAAGCTTTCTTT. Variable domain in full (rest from reference TRBV2 and TRBJ1-1): EPEVTQTPSHQVTQMGQEVILRCVPISNHLYFYWYRQILGQKVEFLVSFYNNEISEKSEIFDDQFSVERPDGSNFTLKIRSTKLEDSAMYFCASSERSVAEAFFGQGTRLTVV.

V usage is TRBV6-5 and J usage is TRBJ2-7; 9 positions match TRBD2. The CDR3 is 15 residues long. The germline gives CDR1 MNHEY, CDR2 SVGAGI. The V gene end was trimmed by 5 bases and the J gene end by 5 bases; junction bases not matched to a gene: 10. The CDR3 reads CASSLLGLAIHEQYF. Written as DNA, the CDR3 is TGTGCCAGCAGTCTCCTGGGACTAGCAATCCACGAGCAGTACTTC.

The chain employs TRBV9 and TRBJ2-5, with D tentatively TRBD1 (6 bases). V was shortened by 0 bases and J by 2 bases, with 17 bases between the two germline ends. The CDR3 has 17 residues. Germline V lookup: CDR1 SGDLS, CDR2 YYNGEE. This chain's CDR3 is CASSVGPRTAIQETQYF. The CDR3 DNA sequence: TGTGCCAGCAGCGTAGGCCCCCGGACAGCCATACAAGAGACCCAGTACTTC.

The chain links TRBV21-1 to TRBJ2-6; TRBD1, the D gene given by the table, was not confirmed from the DNA. TRBV21-1 is tagged as a pseudogene. This CDR3 is 18 amino acids long. CDR3 sequence: CASSKDVRPYSGANVLTF. DNA for the CDR3: TGTGCCAGCAGCAAAGATGTCAGGCCGTATTCTGGGGCCAACGTCCTGACTTTC.

The genes are TRBV30 and TRBJ2-5, with 8 nucleotides matching TRBD1. Gene TRBJ2-7 matches the end of the DNA better, so the J call may be wrong. The germline CDR1 and CDR2 sequences are GTSNPN and SVGIG (reference sequence). The CDR3 spans 14 residues. The CDR3 here is CAWTQGTGPYEQYF. CDR3 coding DNA: TGTGCCTGGACCCAAGGGACAGGCCCCTACGAGCAGTACTTC.

The CDR3 reads CASSPRLGRGNYGYTF. For the CDR3, the DNA is TGTGCCAGCAGTCCCCGTCTCGGCAGGGGTAACTATGGCTACACCTTC. This chain joins TRBV27 and TRBJ1-2, with D perhaps TRBD1 (6 bases). The germline V gene encodes CDR1 MNHEY and CDR2 SMNVEV (reference sequence). The CDR3 contains 16 residues. V lost 5 bases and J lost 1, with 17 bases in between.

In this sample, this clone turned up a few times. The CDR3 loop reads CASSQGGFGSGNTIYF. The CDR3 nucleotides are TGCGCCAGCAGCCAAGGCGGCTTCGGCTCTGGAAACACCATATATTTT. The genes are TRBV4-3 and TRBJ1-3; D ambiguous. Trimming shortened V by 1 base and J by 0 bases, and 10 bases separated the two germline ends. The CDR3 length is 16 residues. Germline loops: CDR1 LGHNA, CDR2 YSLEER.

J is TRBJ1-2 and V is TRBV6-5, with TRBD1 as a possible D gene (5 bases). Germline CDR1 is MNHEY and CDR2 is SVGAGI. The CDR3 sequence is 13 residues long. Deletions cut 0 bases from V and 8 bases from J, with 10 bases between. CDR3 region: CASSYSDTDGYTF. CDR3 nucleotides: TGTGCCAGCAGTTACTCGGACACGGACGGCTACACCTTC.

V gene TRBV7-9 combines with J gene TRBJ1-1; 10 bases fit TRBD1. Losses at the gene ends were 3 bases for V and 1 base for J; bases not matched to a gene: 2. CDR1 is SEHNR, CDR2 FQNEAQ, per germline (reference sequence). The CDR3 runs to 15 residues. CDR3 DNA: TGTGCCAGCAGCTTGGGGGACAGGGGGAACACTGAAGCTTTCTTT. Residues: CASSLGDRGNTEAFF. The full variable domain, completed using reference TRBV7-9 and TRBJ1-1, is DTGVSQNPRHKITKRGQNVTFRCDPISEHNRLYWYRQTLGQGPEFLTYFQNEAQLEKSRLLSDRFSAERPKGSFSTLEIQRTEQGDSAMYLCASSLGDRGNTEAFFGQGTRLTVV.

The chain uses TRBV18 and TRBJ1-1; a possible D gene is TRBD1 (5 bases). This CDR3 is built from 15 residues. Germline assignment: CDR1 KGHSH and CDR2 LQKENI. The V end lost 3 bases, the J end lost 2 bases, and 13 bases lay between the germline ends. This CDR3 is CASSPLQDRNTEAFF. DNA of the CDR3: TGTGCCAGCTCACCGCTACAGGACCGTAACACTGAAGCTTTCTTT.

A note on this clone: The same CDR3 also results from other DNA sequences found in this sample. The CDR3 DNA reads TGTGCCAGCAGTCCCCGGGGGACCCTCTCGTACGAGCAGTACTTC. Translating it yields CASSPRGTLSYEQYF. This chain joins TRBV6-6 and TRBJ2-7; D is perhaps TRBD2 (6 bases). Trimming took off 5 bases at V and 4 bases at J, with 18 bases between the two ends. Germline assignment: CDR1 MNHNY and CDR2 SVGAGI (reference sequence). The CDR3 contains 15 residues.